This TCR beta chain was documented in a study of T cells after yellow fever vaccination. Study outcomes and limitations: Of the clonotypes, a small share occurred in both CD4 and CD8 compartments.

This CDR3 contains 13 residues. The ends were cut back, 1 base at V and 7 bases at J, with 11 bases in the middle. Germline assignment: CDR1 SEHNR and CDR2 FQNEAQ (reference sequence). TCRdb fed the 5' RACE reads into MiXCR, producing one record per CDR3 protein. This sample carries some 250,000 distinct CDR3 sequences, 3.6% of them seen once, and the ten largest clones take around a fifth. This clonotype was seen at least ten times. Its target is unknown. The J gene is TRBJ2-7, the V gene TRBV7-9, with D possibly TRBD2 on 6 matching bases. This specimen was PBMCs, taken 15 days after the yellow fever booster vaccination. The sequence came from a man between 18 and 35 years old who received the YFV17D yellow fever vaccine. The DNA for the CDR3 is TGTGCCAGCAGCTTAGTAGGCGGGGATGAGCAGTACTTC. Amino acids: CASSLVGGDEQYF.